The 5 T cell receptor beta chains presented below share a single source sample, sequenced in a study of cytomegalovirus exposure and HLA in healthy donors. Amplification used 60 Vbeta primers and 13 Jbeta primers. The data were produced by immunoSEQ multiplex PCR, yet TCRdb's version contains in-frame clones alone and is incomplete. The table lists approximately 100,000 clones, 65% of them singletons. What was sequenced was PBMCs. These receptors all come from a young man in good health and CMV-seropositive.

The rearrangement joins TRBV9 to TRBJ2-2, with D possibly being TRBD1 (6 bases). CDR1 is SGDLS and CDR2 is YYNGEE in the germline V gene. The ends were cut back, 2 bases at V and 6 bases at J, with 11 bases in the middle. The CDR3 sequence is 14 residues long. The CDR3 loop reads CASSVFPGAGELFF. CDR3 sequence (DNA): TGTGCCAGCAGCGTGTTCCCAGGGGCCGGGGAGCTGTTTTTT.

The rearrangement uses TRBV21-1 and TRBJ1-5; no check of the table's D call, TRBD1, against the DNA was made. TRBV21-1 constitutes a pseudogene. There are 13 residues in the CDR3. CDR3 bases: TGTGCCAGCAGGGGACAGGGAGGCCAGCCCCAGCATTTT. Its translation: CASRGQGGQPQHF.

The V and J genes are TRBV5-1 and TRBJ1-1; 8 nucleotides match TRBD1. The V and J ends lost 0 bases and 9 bases, in that order; junction bases with no gene match: 7. The CDR3 totals 14 residues. Germline V lookup: CDR1 SGHRS, CDR2 YFSETQ. The CDR3, as DNA: TGCGCCAGCAGCTTGGTAGACAGGGGTTTTCAAGCTTTCTTT. Protein sequence: CASSLVDRGFQAFF.

For the CDR3, the DNA is TGTGCCAGCAGCTTCAGGGAGACCCAGTACTTC. This gives the protein CASSFRETQYF. This chain links TRBV5-8 with TRBJ2-5; D gene unclear. Trimming removed 2 bases from V and 5 bases from J, with 4 bases in between. The CDR3 is made up of 11 amino acids. Germline CDR1 reads SGHTS; CDR2 reads YDEGEE.

This clone was counted a single time. This chain connects TRBV6-5 to TRBJ2-7; 9 bases line up with TRBD1. The CDR3 contains 15 residues. The germline CDR1 and CDR2 sequences are MNHEY and SVGAGI. The V segment lost 0 bases and the J segment 4 bases; nucleotides outside the gene matches: 4. CDR3 in DNA: TGTGCCAGCAGTTACTCCGACAGGGGGGGTTACGAGCAGTACTTC. The encoded protein is CASSYSDRGGYEQYF.